The clone carrying this T cell receptor beta chain has ten or more counts. Its antigen is unknown. TCRdb reprocessed the PCR reads using MiXCR. This sample has approximately 58,000 clones, with roughly 20% found just once. The CDR3 length is 11 residues. Germline CDR1 is SNHLY and CDR2 is FYNNEI. V was shortened by 2 bases and J by 7 bases, with 5 bases between the two germline ends. The data were taken from a study of metastatic and nonmetastatic thyroid tumors. Study as a whole: Repertoires were compared across blood and tumor or nodule tissue from malignant and benign thyroid patients.

Notes on the study in general: The study reportedly found significantly higher TCR beta diversity in malignant thyroid tumors than benign nodules, in blood and tumor.

Not a single patient had been given any form of treatment at any point before undergoing thyroid surgery. The sequenced material came from blood. The clonotype originates from a female donor with papillary thyroid cancer or a benign thyroid nodule (not recorded which). Some clones in this sample may be carry-over from other donors' samples. This chain links TRBV2 with TRBJ1-2, with D uncertain. As DNA, the CDR3 is TGTGCCAGCAGTGAAAATGTTGGCTACACCTTC. Translated, it gives CASSENVGYTF.